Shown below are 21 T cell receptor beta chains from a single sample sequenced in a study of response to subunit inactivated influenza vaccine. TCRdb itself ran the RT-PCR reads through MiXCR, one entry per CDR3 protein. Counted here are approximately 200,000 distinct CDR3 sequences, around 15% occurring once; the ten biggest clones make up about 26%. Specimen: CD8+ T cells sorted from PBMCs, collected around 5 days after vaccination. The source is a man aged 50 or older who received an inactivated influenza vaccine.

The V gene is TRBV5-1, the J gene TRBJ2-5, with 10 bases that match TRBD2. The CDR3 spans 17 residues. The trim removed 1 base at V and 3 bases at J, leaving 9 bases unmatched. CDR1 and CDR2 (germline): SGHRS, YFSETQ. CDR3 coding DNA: TGCGCCAGCAGCTTGCAGCCAAGGACTAGCGGAAAAGAGACCCAGTACTTC. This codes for CASSLQPRTSGKETQYF.

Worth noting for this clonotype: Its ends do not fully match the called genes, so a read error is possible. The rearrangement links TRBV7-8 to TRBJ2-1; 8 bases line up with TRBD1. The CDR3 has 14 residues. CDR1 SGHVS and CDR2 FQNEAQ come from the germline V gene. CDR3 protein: CASSGQGARNDQFF. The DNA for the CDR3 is TGTGCCAGCAGTGGGCAGGGGGCAAGGAATGACCAGTTCTTC.

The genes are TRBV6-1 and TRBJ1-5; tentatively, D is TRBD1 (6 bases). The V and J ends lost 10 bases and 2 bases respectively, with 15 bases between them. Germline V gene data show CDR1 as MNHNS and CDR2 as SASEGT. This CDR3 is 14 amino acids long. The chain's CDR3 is CATRQGGGNQPQHF. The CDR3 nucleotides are TGTGCCACCCGTCAAGGGGGGGGCAATCAGCCCCAGCATTTT.

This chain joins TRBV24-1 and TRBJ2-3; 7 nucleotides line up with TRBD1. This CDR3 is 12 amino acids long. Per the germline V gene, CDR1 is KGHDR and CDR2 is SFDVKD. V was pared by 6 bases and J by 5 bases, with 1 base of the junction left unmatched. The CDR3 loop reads CATSQGEDTQYF. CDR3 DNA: TGTGCCACCAGTCAGGGGGAAGATACGCAGTATTTT.

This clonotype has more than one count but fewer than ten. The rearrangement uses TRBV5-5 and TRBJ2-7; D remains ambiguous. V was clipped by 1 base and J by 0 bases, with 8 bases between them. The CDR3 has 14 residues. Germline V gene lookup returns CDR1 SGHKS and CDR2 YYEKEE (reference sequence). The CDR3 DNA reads TGTGCCAGCAGCTTGTTTGAGGTCTCCTACGAGCAGTACTTC. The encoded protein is CASSLFEVSYEQYF.

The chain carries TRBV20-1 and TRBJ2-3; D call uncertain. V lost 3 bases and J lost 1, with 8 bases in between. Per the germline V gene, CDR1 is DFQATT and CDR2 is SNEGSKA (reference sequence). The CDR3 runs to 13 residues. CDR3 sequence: CSASRARTDTQYF. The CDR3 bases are TGCAGTGCTAGTAGGGCCCGCACAGATACGCAGTATTTT.

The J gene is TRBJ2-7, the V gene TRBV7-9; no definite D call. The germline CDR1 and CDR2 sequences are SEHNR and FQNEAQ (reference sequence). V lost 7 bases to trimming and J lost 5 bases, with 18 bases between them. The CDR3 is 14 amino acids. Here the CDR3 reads CASTRIGFADEQYF. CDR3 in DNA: TGTGCCAGCACCCGAATCGGGTTCGCGGACGAGCAGTACTTC.

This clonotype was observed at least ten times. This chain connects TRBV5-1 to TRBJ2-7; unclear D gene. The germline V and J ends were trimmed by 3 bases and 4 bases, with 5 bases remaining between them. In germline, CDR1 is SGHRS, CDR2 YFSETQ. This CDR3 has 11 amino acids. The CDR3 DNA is TGCGCCAGCAGCTCCCGTTACGAGCAGTACTTC. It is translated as CASSSRYEQYF. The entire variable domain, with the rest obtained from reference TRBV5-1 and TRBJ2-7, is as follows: KAGVTQTPRYLIKTRGQQVTLSCSPISGHRSVSWYQQTPGQGLQFLFEYFSETQRNKGNFPGRFSGRQFSNSRSEMNVSTLELGDSALYLCASSSRYEQYFGPGTRLTVT.

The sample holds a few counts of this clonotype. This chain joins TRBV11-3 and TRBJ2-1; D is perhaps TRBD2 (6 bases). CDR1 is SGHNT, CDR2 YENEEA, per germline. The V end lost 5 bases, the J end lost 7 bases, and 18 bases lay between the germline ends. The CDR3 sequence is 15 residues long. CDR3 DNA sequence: TGTGCCAGCAGCAATCTACGGGACTTTTTAAATGAGCAGTTCTTC. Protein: CASSNLRDFLNEQFF.

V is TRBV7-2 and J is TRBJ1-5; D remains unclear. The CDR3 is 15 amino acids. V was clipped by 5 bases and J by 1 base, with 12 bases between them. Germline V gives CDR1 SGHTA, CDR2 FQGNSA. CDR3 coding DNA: TGTGCCAGCAGCCAACAGCCAGCAAGCAATCAGCCCCAGCATTTT. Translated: CASSQQPASNQPQHF.

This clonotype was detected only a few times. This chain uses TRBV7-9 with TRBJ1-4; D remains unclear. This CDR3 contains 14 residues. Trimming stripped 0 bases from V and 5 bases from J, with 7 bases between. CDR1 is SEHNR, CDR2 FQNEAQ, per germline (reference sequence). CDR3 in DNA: TGTGCCAGCAGCTTAGCCGGATGGAATGAAAAACTGTTTTTT. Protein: CASSLAGWNEKLFF.

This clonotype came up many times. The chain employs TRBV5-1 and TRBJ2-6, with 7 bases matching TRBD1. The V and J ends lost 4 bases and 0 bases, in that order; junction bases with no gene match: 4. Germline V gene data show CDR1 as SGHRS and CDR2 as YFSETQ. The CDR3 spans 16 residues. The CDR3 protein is CASSMDRLSGANVLTF. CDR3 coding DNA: TGCGCCAGCAGCATGGACAGGCTCTCTGGGGCCAACGTCCTGACTTTC. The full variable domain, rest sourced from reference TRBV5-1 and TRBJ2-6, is KAGVTQTPRYLIKTRGQQVTLSCSPISGHRSVSWYQQTPGQGLQFLFEYFSETQRNKGNFPGRFSGRQFSNSRSEMNVSTLELGDSALYLCASSMDRLSGANVLTFGAGSRLTVL.

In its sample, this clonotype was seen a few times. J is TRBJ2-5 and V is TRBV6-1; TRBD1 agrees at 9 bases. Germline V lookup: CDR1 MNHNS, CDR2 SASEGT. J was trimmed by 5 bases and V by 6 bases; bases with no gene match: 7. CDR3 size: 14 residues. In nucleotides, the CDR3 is TGTGCCAGCAGGAGACAGGGGGGTATTGAGACCCAGTACTTC. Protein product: CASRRQGGIETQYF.

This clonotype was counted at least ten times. The CDR3 DNA is TGTGCCAGCAGCTTAGTTGCTAGCGCAGAGACCCAGTACTTC. Translated: CASSLVASAETQYF. This sequence joins TRBV7-9 and TRBJ2-5; TRBD2 might be the D (6 bases). Germline assignment: CDR1 SEHNR and CDR2 FQNEAQ (reference sequence). The CDR3 has 14 residues. Trimming took off 1 base at V and 4 bases at J, with 10 bases between the two ends.

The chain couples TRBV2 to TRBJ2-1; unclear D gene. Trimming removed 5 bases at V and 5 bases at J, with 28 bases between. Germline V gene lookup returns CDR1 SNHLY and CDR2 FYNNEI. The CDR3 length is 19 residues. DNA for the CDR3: TGTGCCAGCAGTCCAGGTCAATTAATAGCTGCCTTCCGAAACAATGAGCAGTTCTTC. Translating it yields CASSPGQLIAAFRNNEQFF.

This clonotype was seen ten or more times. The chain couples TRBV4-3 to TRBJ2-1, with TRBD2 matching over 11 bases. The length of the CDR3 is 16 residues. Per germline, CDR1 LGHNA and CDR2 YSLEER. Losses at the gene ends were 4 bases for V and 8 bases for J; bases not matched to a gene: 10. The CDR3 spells CASSRATSGSKDEQFF. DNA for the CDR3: TGCGCCAGCAGCCGGGCCACTAGCGGGAGTAAGGATGAGCAGTTCTTC.

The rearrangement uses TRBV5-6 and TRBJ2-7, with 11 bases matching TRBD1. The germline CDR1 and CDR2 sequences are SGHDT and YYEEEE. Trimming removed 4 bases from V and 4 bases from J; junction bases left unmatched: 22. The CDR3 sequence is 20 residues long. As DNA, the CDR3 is TGTGCCAGCAGCGGAGGAGTAGGGACAGGGGGTCCCGGGTGGACTTACGAGCAGTACTTC. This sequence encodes CASSGGVGTGGPGWTYEQYF. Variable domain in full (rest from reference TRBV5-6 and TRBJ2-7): DAGVTQSPTHLIKTRGQQVTLRCSPKSGHDTVSWYQQALGQGPQFIFQYYEEEERQRGNFPDRFSGHQFPNYSSELNVNALLLGDSALYLCASSGGVGTGGPGWTYEQYFGPGTRLTVT.

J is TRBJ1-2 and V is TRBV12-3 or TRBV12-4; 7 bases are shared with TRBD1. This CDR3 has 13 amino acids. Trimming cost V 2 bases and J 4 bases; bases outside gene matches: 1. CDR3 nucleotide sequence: TGTGCCAGCAGTTTATCAGGGGGCTATGGCTACACCTTC. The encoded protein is CASSLSGGYGYTF.

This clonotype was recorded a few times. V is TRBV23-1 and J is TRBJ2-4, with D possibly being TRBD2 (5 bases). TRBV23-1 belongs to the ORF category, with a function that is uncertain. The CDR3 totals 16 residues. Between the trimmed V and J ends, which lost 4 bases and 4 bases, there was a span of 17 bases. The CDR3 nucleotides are TGCGCCAGCAGTCCAAGTGGGCGGGCGCCGAAAAACATTCAGTACTTC. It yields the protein CASSPSGRAPKNIQYF.

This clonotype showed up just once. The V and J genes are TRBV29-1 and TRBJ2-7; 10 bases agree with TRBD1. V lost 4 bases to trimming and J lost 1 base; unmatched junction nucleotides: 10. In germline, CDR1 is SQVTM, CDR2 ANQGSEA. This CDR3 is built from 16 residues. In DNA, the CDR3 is TGCAGCGTTGGACCCCAACGGACAGGGGGGTCCTACGAGCAGTACTTC. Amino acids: CSVGPQRTGGSYEQYF.

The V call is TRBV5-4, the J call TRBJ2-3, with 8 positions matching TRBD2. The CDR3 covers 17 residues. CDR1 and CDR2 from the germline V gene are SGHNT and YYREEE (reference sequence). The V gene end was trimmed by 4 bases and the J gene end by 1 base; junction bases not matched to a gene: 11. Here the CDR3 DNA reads TGTGCCAGCAGCCCGGGAGTAGCGGGGAGGGGCACAGATACGCAGTATTTT. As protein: CASSPGVAGRGTDTQYF.